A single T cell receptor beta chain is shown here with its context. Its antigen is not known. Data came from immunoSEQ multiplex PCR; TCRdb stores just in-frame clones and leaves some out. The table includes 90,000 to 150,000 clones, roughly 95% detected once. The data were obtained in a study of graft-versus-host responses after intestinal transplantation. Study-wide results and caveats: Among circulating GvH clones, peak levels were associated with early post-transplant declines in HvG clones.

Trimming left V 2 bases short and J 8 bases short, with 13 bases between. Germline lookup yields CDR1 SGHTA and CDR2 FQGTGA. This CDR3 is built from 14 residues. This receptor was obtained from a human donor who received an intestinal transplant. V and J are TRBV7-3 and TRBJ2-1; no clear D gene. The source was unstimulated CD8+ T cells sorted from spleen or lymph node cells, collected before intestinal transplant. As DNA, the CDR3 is TGTGCCAGCAGCTTAGTGGGGTACGGTGATGAGCAGTTCTTC. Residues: CASSLVGYGDEQFF.